The clone carrying this T cell receptor (beta chain) appeared a few times. The CDR3 loop spans 12 amino acids. With 1 base removed from V and 7 bases from J, the gap between germline ends came to 11 bases. CDR1 and CDR2 (germline): SQVTM, ANQGSEA. The data derive from a study of T-cell reconstitution after alpha-beta-depleted transplantation in children. Researchers prepared the TCRbeta library using unique molecular identifiers, the study reports. Each CDR3 protein gets one entry after TCRdb re-called the PCR reads with MiXCR. Counted here are 900,000 or so distinct CDR3 sequences, around 15% occurring once; the ten biggest clones make up approximately 4.5%.

The specimen was PBMCs, mostly from graft donor cells, collected 360 days after TCRalphabeta/CD19-depleted stem cell transplant. The rearrangement links TRBV29-1 to TRBJ2-7; the D gene is possibly TRBD1 (5 bases). The TCR was taken from a male patient younger than 18 who had a stem cell transplant for acute lymphoblastic leukemia, so the T cells may come from the graft donor. CDR3 in DNA: TGCAGCGTTGAAGGGGGCTACGGAGAGCAGTACTTC. Protein sequence: CSVEGGYGEQYF.